This T cell receptor beta chain was obtained from a study of shared clonotypes between healthy human individuals. Study as a whole: Each donor's CD8 memory used one plate, CD8 naive two, each CD4 subset three.

Terminally differentiated effector memory CD45RA+ cells were left out of the naive CD8 fraction, which was CD45RO-negative and positively selected for CCR7. Study-level findings and limits: Clonotypes shared by all four sorted-subset donors had higher generation probabilities than non-shared clonotypes.

This clone has a single count. Its specificity is unknown. V shed 0 bases and J shed 2 bases, with 11 bases lying between them. This CDR3 comprises 15 residues. CDR1 and CDR2 (germline): MGHRA, YSYEKL. TCRdb's copy holds only in-frame clones and misses some; the assay was immunoSEQ multiplex PCR. The repertoire has some 1,900,000 clones, about 95% of them found once; the top ten carry 1% to 1.5%. This TCR was recovered from a man aged 18-30 years in good health. The V gene is TRBV4-1, the J gene TRBJ2-7, with D perhaps TRBD1 (6 bases). Sample: naive CD8+ T cells sorted from blood. The CDR3 coding sequence is TGCGCCAGCAGCCAAGAACAGGGTCTCGCCTACGAGCAGTACTTC. Translated, it gives CASSQEQGLAYEQYF.